The clone carrying this T cell receptor beta chain was seen only a few times. At baseline, cycle 4 day 1, and cycle 7 day 1, blood was sampled. The CDR3 totals 15 residues. The V end lost 3 bases, the J end lost 7 bases, and 18 bases lay between the germline ends. Germline CDR1 reads MRHNA; CDR2 reads SNTAGT. Here immunoSEQ multiplex PCR was the method, and the copy in TCRdb shows in-frame clones only, minus some. Of around 72,000 clones in the sample, 75% to 85% were seen once. This entry comes from a study of OX40 agonist ivuxolimab in advanced cancers. On the study more broadly: Patient treatment consisted of intravenous ivuxolimab administration every 2 weeks at 0.01 to 10 mg/kg. The mean age was about 61 years, ranging from about 20 to 79, with 65% to 90% of participants male. Two patients with cutaneous melanoma and one with hepatocellular carcinoma, three in total, showed partial responses.

The chain recombines TRBV6-4 with TRBJ1-1; a weak D match, TRBD1 (5 bases). The receptor comes from an adult with an advanced solid tumor such as melanoma, head and neck, liver or kidney cancer. The input for sequencing was CD4+ or CD8+ T cells sorted from blood, taken in a trial of the OX40 agonist ivuxolimab. The CDR3 here is CASSDSPGPGSEAFF. As DNA, the CDR3 is TGTGCCAGCAGTGATTCCCCGGGGCCGGGGAGTGAAGCTTTCTTT.